A selection of T cell receptor beta chains follows, all from one sample in a study of shared clonotypes between healthy human individuals. Sequencing used immunoSEQ multiplex PCR; TCRdb keeps in-frame clones, though not all of them. The sample shows approximately 530,000 clones, 95% to 97% of them seen only once. The sample comprised naive CD4+ T cells sorted from blood. The source of these receptors is a woman aged 30 to 39 in good health. CDR3s include the opening cysteine and the closing phenylalanine or tryptophan. D genes are given only for firm matches. Clone size is given for some rows only: seen once, a few or many times, or a class if the clone is expanded.

V gene	clone size	D gene	J gene	CDR3 protein	CDR3 DNA
TRBV10-1	NA	TRBD1	TRBJ2-2	CASSDDRVGTGELFF	TGCGCCAGCAGTGACGACAGGGTCGGCACCGGGGAGCTGTTTTTT
TRBV4-2	NA	NA	TRBJ2-7	CASSQAPLATYEQYF	TGTGCCAGCAGCCAAGCTCCTTTAGCTACCTACGAGCAGTACTTC
TRBV19	NA	NA	TRBJ2-1	CASSTWAGKPYNEQFF	TGTGCCAGTAGTACGTGGGCGGGAAAGCCCTACAATGAGCAGTTCTTC
TRBV28	NA	NA	TRBJ1-1	CATDVAGRNTEAFF	TGTGCCACCGACGTTGCAGGGAGAAACACTGAAGCTTTCTTT
TRBV7-9	few	NA	TRBJ1-5	CASSLNSGNQHF	TGTGCCAGCAGCCTAAACTCCGGGAACCAGCATTTT
TRBV29-1	NA	TRBD1	TRBJ2-1	CSVDGTGNNEQFF	TGCAGCGTTGACGGGACAGGGAACAATGAGCAGTTCTTC
TRBV30	NA	NA	TRBJ1-2	CAWSVNLAEYGYTF	TGTGCCTGGAGTGTCAATTTGGCTGAGTATGGCTACACCTTC
TRBV28	NA	NA	TRBJ2-1	CASSHTGKGYNEQFF	TGTGCCAGCAGTCATACAGGGAAGGGGTACAATGAGCAGTTCTTC
TRBV19	NA	NA	TRBJ1-1	CASSRDILNEAFF	TGTGCCAGTAGCCGGGACATCCTGAATGAAGCTTTCTTT
TRBV9	once	NA	TRBJ2-2	CASSVGGSQVTGELFF	TGTGCCAGCAGCGTAGGGGGAAGCCAGGTCACCGGGGAGCTGTTTTTT
TRBV28	NA	NA	TRBJ2-7	CASTSSGGTPHEQYF	TGTGCCAGCACCAGTAGCGGAGGGACCCCCCACGAGCAGTACTTC
TRBV27	NA	NA	TRBJ1-1	CASSLGGIPTEAFF	TGTGCCAGCAGTTTAGGTGGGATACCCACTGAAGCTTTCTTT
TRBV2	NA	NA	TRBJ2-5	CASSTGAETQYF	TGTGCCAGCAGTACAGGTGCAGAGACCCAGTACTTC
TRBV5-1	once	TRBD1	TRBJ2-2	CASSTGRDRGRELFF	TGCGCCAGCAGCACAGGACGGGACAGGGGGCGGGAGCTGTTTTTT
TRBV5-6	once	NA	TRBJ1-3	CASSLIGTPGNTIYF	TGTGCCAGCAGCTTAATCGGGACACCTGGAAACACCATATATTTT
TRBV7-8	NA	TRBD1	TRBJ1-1	CASTREWATGFHTEAFF	TGTGCCAGCACCCGAGAATGGGCGACAGGGTTCCACACTGAAGCTTTCTTT
TRBV5-1	NA	NA	TRBJ1-2	CASSLDRGPRYGYTF	TGCGCCAGCAGCTTGGACCGCGGCCCACGCTATGGCTACACCTTC
TRBV21-1	NA	NA	TRBJ2-7	CASSGGRMTYEQYF	TGTGCCAGCAGCGGCGGGAGGATGACCTACGAGCAGTACTTC
TRBV7-8	NA	NA	TRBJ2-1	CASSRRRGLASNEQFF	TGTGCCAGCAGCCGAAGGAGGGGTCTAGCGAGCAATGAGCAGTTCTTC
TRBV5-5	NA	NA	TRBJ1-3	CASSLAGVSGNTIYF	TGTGCCAGCAGCTTGGCGGGCGTCTCTGGAAACACCATATATTTT
TRBV5-1	NA	NA	TRBJ2-7	CASSSRGVSYEQYF	TGCGCCAGCAGCTCTAGGGGCGTCTCCTACGAGCAGTACTTC
TRBV7-9	NA	TRBD1	TRBJ1-4	CASSAGQVATNEKLFF	TGTGCCAGCAGCGCAGGACAGGTTGCAACTAATGAAAAACTGTTTTTT
TRBV2	NA	TRBD2	TRBJ2-7	CASSRAGGPYEQYF	TGTGCCAGCAGTCGAGCGGGAGGGCCTTACGAGCAGTACTTC
TRBV7-9	NA	TRBD2	TRBJ2-1	CASSLAVLAGRDEQFF	TGTGCCAGCAGCTTAGCGGTACTAGCGGGGCGGGATGAGCAGTTCTTC
TRBV28	NA	NA	TRBJ2-5	CASSLLDPRETQYF	TGTGCCAGCAGTTTATTGGACCCACGGGAGACCCAGTACTTC
TRBV19	once	TRBD2	TRBJ2-1	CASRSRLAGDYNEQFF	TGTGCCAGTAGAAGCAGACTAGCGGGGGACTACAATGAGCAGTTCTTC
TRBV15	NA	NA	TRBJ1-2	CATSRDPDSNGYTF	TGTGCCACCAGCAGAGATCCGGACTCTAACGGCTACACCTTC
TRBV4-2	NA	NA	TRBJ1-2	CASSQVGRPEDGYTF	TGTGCCAGCAGCCAAGTAGGGCGCCCGGAGGATGGCTACACCTTC
TRBV5-1	NA	NA	TRBJ1-4	CASSLEWQGGEKLFF	TGCGCCAGCAGCTTGGAATGGCAGGGAGGGGAAAAACTGTTTTTT
TRBV7-2	NA	NA	TRBJ1-3	CASTLAGDSGNTIYF	TGTGCCAGCACTTTGGCAGGAGACTCTGGAAACACCATATATTTT
TRBV5-5	NA	NA	TRBJ2-2	CASSKVGPLLNTGELFF	TGTGCCAGCAGCAAAGTTGGGCCTCTACTGAACACCGGGGAGCTGTTTTTT
TRBV28	NA	NA	TRBJ1-2	CASRRDTLASYTF	TGTGCCAGCAGACGGGACACACTTGCGAGCTACACCTTC
TRBV9	NA	TRBD1	TRBJ2-1	CASIETGGSEQFF	TGTGCCAGCATAGAAACAGGGGGTAGTGAGCAGTTCTTC
TRBV28	NA	NA	TRBJ1-2	CASSFSTGGYTF	TGTGCCAGCAGTTTCTCCACAGGGGGCTACACCTTC
TRBV7-9	NA	NA	TRBJ2-1	CASSLTQGSDEQFF	TGTGCCAGCAGCTTAACTCAGGGTAGCGATGAGCAGTTCTTC
TRBV5-4	NA	NA	TRBJ2-7	CASSFGDTRYEQYF	TGTGCCAGCAGCTTTGGGGATACACGATACGAGCAGTACTTC
TRBV29-1	NA	NA	TRBJ2-7	CSVSGSKSYEQYF	TGCAGCGTTAGTGGCTCCAAATCCTACGAGCAGTACTTC
TRBV15	NA	NA	TRBJ2-1	CATSREPGLVSSYNEQFF	TGTGCCACCAGCAGGGAGCCGGGACTTGTTAGCTCCTACAATGAGCAGTTCTTC
TRBV21-1	NA	NA	TRBJ2-7	CASSKGTGTGGYEQYF	TGTGCCAGCAGCAAAGGAACCGGGACAGGGGGGTACGAGCAGTACTTC
TRBV15	NA	NA	TRBJ1-5	CATSRDYGGEPQHF	TGTGCCACCAGCAGAGATTACGGCGGAGAACCCCAGCATTTT
TRBV11-2	NA	NA	TRBJ1-3	CASSLAPPRDSGNTIYF	TGTGCCAGCAGCTTAGCACCCCCACGGGACTCTGGAAACACCATATATTTT
TRBV5-6	NA	NA	TRBJ1-3	CASSFPGVAGNTIYF	TGTGCCAGCAGCTTTCCGGGGGTTGCTGGAAACACCATATATTTT
TRBV5-1	once	NA	TRBJ2-3	CASSPTSTDTQYF	TGCGCCAGCTCTCCTACTAGCACAGATACGCAGTATTTT
TRBV19	NA	NA	TRBJ2-1	CASSISRGVIGEQFF	TGTGCCAGTAGTATATCCAGGGGAGTCATAGGTGAGCAGTTCTTC
TRBV18	NA	NA	TRBJ2-7	CASDRWGSGSYEQYF	TGTGCCAGCGACCGGTGGGGATCGGGCTCCTACGAGCAGTACTTC
TRBV2	NA	NA	TRBJ1-4	CASSLGEAVEKLFF	TGTGCCAGCAGTCTAGGGGAGGCGGTTGAAAAACTGTTTTTT
TRBV19	NA	NA	TRBJ1-2	CASSIQPANYGYTF	TGTGCCAGTAGTATTCAGCCAGCTAACTATGGCTACACCTTC
TRBV19	NA	NA	TRBJ2-1	CASTPGGGGGVYNEQFF	TGTGCCAGTACCCCTGGGGGCGGAGGGGGAGTCTACAATGAGCAGTTCTTC
TRBV5-1	NA	NA	TRBJ2-2	CASSSPAVNTGELFF	TGCGCCAGCAGTTCCCCTGCGGTGAACACCGGGGAGCTGTTTTTT
TRBV6-5	NA	NA	TRBJ2-7	CASSYSLAGSSYEQYF	TGTGCCAGCAGTTATTCCTTAGCAGGGAGTTCCTACGAGCAGTACTTC
TRBV7-2	NA	TRBD2	TRBJ2-2	CASSSGTSGNTGELFF	TGTGCCAGCAGCTCCGGGACTAGCGGAAACACCGGGGAGCTGTTTTTT
TRBV6-5	NA	TRBD2	TRBJ2-1	CASSYGGSGNEQFF	TGTGCCAGCAGTTATGGCGGGAGTGGAAATGAGCAGTTCTTC
TRBV7-7	NA	NA	TRBJ2-3	CASSLGTRTDTQYF	TGTGCCAGCAGCCTCGGGACTCGCACAGATACGCAGTATTTT
TRBV9	NA	NA	TRBJ1-2	CASSGGGYGYTF	TGTGCCAGCAGCGGAGGAGGCTATGGCTACACCTTC
TRBV5-4	NA	NA	TRBJ2-7	CASSLADGAREQYF	TGTGCCAGCAGCTTGGCCGACGGGGCCCGCGAGCAGTACTTC
TRBV4-1	NA	NA	TRBJ2-6	CASRPAWRSGANVLTF	TGCGCCAGCAGACCAGCATGGAGATCTGGGGCCAACGTCCTGACTTTC
TRBV28	NA	TRBD1	TRBJ1-1	CASRSPTGASTEAFF	TGTGCCAGCAGGTCTCCGACAGGGGCGAGCACTGAAGCTTTCTTT
TRBV7-3	once	NA	TRBJ2-2	CASSPHEGGNTGELFF	TGTGCCAGCAGCCCACACGAGGGAGGGAACACCGGGGAGCTGTTTTTT